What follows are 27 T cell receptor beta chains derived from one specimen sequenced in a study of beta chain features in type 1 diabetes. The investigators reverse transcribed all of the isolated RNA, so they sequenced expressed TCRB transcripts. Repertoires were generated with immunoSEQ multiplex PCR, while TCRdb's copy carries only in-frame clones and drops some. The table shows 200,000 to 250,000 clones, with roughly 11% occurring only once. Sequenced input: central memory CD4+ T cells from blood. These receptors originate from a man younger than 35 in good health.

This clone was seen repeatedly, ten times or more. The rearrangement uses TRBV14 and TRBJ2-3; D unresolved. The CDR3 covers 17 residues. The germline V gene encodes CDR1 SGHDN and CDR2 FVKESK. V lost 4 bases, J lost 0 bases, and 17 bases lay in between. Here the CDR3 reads CASSPPARRASTDTQYF. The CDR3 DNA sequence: TGTGCCAGCAGCCCTCCAGCCCGGAGAGCTAGCACAGATACGCAGTATTTT.

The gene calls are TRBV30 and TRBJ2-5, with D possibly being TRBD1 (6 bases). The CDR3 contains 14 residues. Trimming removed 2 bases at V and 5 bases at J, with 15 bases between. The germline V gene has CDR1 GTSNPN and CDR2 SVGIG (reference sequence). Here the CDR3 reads CAWSLGQGYETQYF. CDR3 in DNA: TGTGCCTGGAGTCTAGGGCAGGGGTACGAGACCCAGTACTTC. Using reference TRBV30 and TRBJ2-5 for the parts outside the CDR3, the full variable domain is SQTIHQWPATLVQPVGSPLSLECTVEGTSNPNLYWYRQAAGRGLQLLFYSVGIGQISSEVPQNLSASRPQDRQFILSSKKLLLSDSGFYLCAWSLGQGYETQYFGPGTRLLVL.

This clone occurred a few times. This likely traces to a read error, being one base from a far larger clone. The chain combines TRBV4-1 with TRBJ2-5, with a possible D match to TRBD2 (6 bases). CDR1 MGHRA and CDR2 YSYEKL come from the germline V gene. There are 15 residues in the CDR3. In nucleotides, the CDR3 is TGCGCCCGCAGCCTCACGGGGGACGCAGCAGAGACCCAGTACTTC. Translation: CARSLTGDAAETQYF.

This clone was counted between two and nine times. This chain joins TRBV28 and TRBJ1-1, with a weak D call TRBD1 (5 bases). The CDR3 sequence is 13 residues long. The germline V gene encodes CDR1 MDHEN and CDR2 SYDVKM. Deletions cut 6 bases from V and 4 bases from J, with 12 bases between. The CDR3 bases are TGTGCCAGCAGGGAAGGGGAGGTCACTGAAGCTTTCTTT. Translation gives CASREGEVTEAFF.

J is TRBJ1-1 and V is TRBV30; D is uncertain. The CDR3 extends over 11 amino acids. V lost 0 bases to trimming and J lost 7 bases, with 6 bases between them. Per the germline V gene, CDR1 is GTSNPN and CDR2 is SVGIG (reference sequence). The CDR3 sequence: CAWSVKSEAFF. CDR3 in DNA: TGTGCCTGGAGTGTAAAGAGTGAAGCTTTCTTT.

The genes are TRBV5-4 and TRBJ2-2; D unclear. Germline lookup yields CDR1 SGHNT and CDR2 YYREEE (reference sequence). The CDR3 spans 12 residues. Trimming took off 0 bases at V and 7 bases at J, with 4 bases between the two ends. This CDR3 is CASSLEHGELFF. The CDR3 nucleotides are TGTGCCAGCAGCTTGGAGCACGGGGAGCTGTTTTTT.

The CDR3 protein is CASSSVVGDQETQYF. The CDR3 DNA reads as TGCGCCAGCAGCTCGGTCGTTGGGGACCAAGAGACCCAGTACTTC. The rearrangement uses TRBV5-1 and TRBJ2-5; D gene ambiguous. In germline, CDR1 is SGHRS, CDR2 YFSETQ. Trimming stripped 3 bases from V and 0 bases from J, with 12 bases between. The CDR3 is 15 amino acids.

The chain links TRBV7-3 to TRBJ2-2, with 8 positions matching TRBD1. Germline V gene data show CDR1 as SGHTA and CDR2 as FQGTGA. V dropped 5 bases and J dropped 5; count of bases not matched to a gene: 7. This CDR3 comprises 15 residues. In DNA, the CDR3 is TGTGCCAGCAGCCTACGGACAGGGAGAACCGGGGAGCTGTTTTTT. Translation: CASSLRTGRTGELFF.

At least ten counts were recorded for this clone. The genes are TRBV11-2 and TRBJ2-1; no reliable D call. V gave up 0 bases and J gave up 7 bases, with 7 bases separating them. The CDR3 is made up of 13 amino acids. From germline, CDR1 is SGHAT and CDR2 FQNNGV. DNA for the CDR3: TGTGCCAGCAGCTTAGATACGCTTAATGAGCAGTTCTTC. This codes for CASSLDTLNEQFF.

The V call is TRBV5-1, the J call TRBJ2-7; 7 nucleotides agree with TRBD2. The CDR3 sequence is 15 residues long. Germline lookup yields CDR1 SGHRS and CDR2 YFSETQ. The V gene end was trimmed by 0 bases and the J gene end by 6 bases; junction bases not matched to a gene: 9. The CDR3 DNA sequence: TGCGCCAGCAGCTTGGAGGGAGGGCCTTATGTCGAGCAGTACTTC. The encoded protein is CASSLEGGPYVEQYF.

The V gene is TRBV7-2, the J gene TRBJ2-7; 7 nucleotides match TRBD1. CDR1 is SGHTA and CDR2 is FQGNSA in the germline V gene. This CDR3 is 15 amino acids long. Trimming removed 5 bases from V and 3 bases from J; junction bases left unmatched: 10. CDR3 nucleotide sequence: TGTGCCAGCAGCCTCGGGACAGCTACATTCTACGAGCAGTACTTC. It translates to CASSLGTATFYEQYF.

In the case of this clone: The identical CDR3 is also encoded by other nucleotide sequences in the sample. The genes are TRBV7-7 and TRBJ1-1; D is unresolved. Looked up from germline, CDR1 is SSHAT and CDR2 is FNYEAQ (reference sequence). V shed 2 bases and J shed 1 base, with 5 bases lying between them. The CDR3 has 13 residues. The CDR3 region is CASSLSGNTEAFF. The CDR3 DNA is TGTGCCAGCAGCTTATCAGGGAACACTGAAGCTTTCTTT.

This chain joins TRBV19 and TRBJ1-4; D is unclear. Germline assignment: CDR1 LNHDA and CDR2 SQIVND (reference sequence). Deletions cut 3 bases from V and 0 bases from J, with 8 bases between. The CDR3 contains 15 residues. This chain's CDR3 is CASSIMAATNEKLFF. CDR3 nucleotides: TGTGCCAGTAGTATTATGGCTGCAACTAATGAAAAACTGTTTTTT.

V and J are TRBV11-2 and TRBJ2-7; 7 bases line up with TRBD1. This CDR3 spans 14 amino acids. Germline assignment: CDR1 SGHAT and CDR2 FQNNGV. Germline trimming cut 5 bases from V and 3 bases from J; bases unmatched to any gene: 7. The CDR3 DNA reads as TGTGCCAGCAGCCGCGACAGGGTAAACTACGAGCAGTACTTC. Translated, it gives CASSRDRVNYEQYF. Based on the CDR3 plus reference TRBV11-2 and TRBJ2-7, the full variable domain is EAGVAQSPRYKIIEKRQSVAFWCNPISGHATLYWYQQILGQGPKLLIQFQNNGVVDDSQLPKDRFSAERLKGVDSTLKIQPAKLEDSAVYLCASSRDRVNYEQYFGPGTRLTVT.

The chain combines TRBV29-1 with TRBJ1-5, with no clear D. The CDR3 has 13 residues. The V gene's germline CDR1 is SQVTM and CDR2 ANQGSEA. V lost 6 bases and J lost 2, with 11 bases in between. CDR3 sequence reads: CSVRDSGNQPQHF. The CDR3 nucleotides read TGCAGCGTCCGGGATTCCGGCAATCAGCCCCAGCATTTT. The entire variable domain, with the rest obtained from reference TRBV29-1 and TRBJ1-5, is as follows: SAVISQKPSRDICQRGTSLTIQCQVDSQVTMMFWYRQQPGQSLTLIATANQGSEATYESGFVIDKFPISRPNLTFSTLTVSNMSPEDSSIYLCSVRDSGNQPQHFGDGTRLSIL.

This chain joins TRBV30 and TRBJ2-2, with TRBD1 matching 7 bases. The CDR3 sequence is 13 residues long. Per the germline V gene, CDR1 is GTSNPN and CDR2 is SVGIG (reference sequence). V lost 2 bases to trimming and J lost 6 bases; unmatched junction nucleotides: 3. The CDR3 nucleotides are TGTGCCTGGAGTAACAGGGGCTCCGGGGAGCTGTTTTTT. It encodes CAWSNRGSGELFF.

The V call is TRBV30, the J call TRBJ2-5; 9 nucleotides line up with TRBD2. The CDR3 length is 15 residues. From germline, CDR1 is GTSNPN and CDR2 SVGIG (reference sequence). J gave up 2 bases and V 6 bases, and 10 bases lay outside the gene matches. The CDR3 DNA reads TGTGCCTGCCCCCTCGGTAGCGGGGGACAAGAGACCCAGTACTTC. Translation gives CACPLGSGGQETQYF. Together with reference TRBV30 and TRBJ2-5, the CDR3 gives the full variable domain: SQTIHQWPATLVQPVGSPLSLECTVEGTSNPNLYWYRQAAGRGLQLLFYSVGIGQISSEVPQNLSASRPQDRQFILSSKKLLLSDSGFYLCACPLGSGGQETQYFGPGTRLLVL.

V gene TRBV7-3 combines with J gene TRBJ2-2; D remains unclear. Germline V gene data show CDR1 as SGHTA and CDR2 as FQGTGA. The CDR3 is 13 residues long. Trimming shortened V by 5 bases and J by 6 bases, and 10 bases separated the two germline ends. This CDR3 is CASSKGWAGELFF. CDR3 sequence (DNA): TGTGCCAGCAGCAAGGGATGGGCCGGGGAGCTGTTTTTT.

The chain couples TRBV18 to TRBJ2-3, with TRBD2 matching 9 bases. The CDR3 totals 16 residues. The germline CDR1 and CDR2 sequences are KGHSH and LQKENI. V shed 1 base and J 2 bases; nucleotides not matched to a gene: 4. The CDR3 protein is CASSPLAGGPTDTQYF. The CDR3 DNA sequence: TGTGCCAGCTCACCACTCGCGGGAGGGCCCACAGATACGCAGTATTTT.

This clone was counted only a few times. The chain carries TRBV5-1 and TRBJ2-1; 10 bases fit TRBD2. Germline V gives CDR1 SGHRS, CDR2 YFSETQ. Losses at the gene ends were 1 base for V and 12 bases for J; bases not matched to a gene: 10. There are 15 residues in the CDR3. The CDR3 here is CASSLLAASGSWQFF. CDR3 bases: TGCGCCAGCAGCTTGTTAGCGGCTAGCGGGAGTTGGCAGTTCTTC.

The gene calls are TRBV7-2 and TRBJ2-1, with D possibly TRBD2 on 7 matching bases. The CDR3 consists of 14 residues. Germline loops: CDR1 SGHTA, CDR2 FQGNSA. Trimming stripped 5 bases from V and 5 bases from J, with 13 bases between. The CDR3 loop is CASSPGGLDNEQFF. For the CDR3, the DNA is TGTGCCAGCAGCCCCGGGGGGCTAGACAATGAGCAGTTCTTC.

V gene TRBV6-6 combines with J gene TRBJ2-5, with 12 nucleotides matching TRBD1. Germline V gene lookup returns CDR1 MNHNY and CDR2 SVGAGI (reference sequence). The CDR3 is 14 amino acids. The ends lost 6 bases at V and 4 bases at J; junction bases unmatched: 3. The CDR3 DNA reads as TGTGCCAGCAGATGGGACAGGGGGCGAGAGACCCAGTACTTC. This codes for CASRWDRGRETQYF.

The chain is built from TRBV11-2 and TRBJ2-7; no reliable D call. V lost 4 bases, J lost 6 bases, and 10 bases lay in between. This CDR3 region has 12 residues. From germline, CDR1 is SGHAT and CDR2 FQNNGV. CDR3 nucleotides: TGTGCCAGCAGCTCCCCTAGGAGCGAGCAGTACTTC. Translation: CASSSPRSEQYF.

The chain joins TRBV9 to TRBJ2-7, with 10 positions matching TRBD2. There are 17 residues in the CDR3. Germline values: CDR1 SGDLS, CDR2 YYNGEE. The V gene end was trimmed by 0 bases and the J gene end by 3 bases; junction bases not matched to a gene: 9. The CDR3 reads CASSVADWASGSYEQYF. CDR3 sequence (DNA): TGTGCCAGCAGCGTAGCTGATTGGGCTAGCGGGAGCTACGAGCAGTACTTC. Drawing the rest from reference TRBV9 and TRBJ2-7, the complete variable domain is DSGVTQTPKHLITATGQRVTLRCSPRSGDLSVYWYQQSLDQGLQFLIQYYNGEERAKGNILERFSAQQFPDLHSELNLSSLELGDSALYFCASSVADWASGSYEQYFGPGTRLTVT.

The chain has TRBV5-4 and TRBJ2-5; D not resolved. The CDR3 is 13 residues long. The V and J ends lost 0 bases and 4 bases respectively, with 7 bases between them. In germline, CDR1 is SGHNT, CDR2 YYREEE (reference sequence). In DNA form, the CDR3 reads TGTGCCAGCAGCTTGGACTCGAGAGAGACCCAGTACTTC. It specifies CASSLDSRETQYF.

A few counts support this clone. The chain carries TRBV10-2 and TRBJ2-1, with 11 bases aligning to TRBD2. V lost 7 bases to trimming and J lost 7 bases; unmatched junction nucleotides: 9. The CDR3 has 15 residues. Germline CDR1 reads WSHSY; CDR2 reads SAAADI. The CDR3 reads CASTDPPSGGNEQFF. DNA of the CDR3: TGCGCCAGCACCGACCCCCCTAGCGGGGGGAATGAGCAGTTCTTC.

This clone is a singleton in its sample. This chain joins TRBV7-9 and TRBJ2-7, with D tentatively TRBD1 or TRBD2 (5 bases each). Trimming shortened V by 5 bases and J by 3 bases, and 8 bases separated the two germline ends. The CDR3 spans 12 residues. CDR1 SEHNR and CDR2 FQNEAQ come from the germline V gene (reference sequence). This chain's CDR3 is CASSGGRYEQYF. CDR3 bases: TGTGCCAGCAGCGGGGGACGCTACGAGCAGTACTTC. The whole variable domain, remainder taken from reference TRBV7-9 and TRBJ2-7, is DTGVSQNPRHKITKRGQNVTFRCDPISEHNRLYWYRQTLGQGPEFLTYFQNEAQLEKSRLLSDRFSAERPKGSFSTLEIQRTEQGDSAMYLCASSGGRYEQYFGPGTRLTVT.